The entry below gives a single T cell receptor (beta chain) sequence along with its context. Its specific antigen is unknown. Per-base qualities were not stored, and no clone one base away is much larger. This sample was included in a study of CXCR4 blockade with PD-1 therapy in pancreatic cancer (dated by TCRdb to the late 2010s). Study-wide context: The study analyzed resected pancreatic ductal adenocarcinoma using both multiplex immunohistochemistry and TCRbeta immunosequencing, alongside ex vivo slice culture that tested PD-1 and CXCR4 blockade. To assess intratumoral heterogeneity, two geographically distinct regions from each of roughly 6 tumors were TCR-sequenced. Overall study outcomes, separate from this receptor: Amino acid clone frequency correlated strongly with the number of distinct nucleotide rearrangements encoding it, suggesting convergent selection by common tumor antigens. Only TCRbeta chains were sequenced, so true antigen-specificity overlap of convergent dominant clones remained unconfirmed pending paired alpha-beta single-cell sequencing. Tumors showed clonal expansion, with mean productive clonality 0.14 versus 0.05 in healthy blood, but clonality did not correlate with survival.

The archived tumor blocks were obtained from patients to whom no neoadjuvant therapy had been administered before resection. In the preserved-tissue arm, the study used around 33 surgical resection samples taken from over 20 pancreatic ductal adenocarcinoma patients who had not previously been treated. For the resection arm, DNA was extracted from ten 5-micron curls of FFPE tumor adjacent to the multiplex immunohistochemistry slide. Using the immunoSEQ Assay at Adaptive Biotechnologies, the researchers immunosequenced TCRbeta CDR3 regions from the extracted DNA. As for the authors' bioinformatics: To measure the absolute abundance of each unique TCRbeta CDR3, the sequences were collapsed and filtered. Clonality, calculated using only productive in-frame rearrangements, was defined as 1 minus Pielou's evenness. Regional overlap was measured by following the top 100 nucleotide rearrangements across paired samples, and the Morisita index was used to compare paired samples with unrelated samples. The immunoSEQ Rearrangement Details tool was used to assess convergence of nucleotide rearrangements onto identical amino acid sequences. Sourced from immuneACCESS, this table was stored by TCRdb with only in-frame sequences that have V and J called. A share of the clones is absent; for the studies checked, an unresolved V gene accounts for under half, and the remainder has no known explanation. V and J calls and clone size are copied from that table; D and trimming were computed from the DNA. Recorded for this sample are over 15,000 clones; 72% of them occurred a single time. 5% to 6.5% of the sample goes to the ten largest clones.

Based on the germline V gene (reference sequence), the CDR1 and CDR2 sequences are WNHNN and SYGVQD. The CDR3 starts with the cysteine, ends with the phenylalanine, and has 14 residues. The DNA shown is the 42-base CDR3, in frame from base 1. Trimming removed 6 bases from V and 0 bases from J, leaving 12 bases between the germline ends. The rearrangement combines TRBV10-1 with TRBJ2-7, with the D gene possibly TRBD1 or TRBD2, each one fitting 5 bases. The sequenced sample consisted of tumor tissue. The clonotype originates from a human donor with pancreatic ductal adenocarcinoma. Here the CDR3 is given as CASREGRSSYEQYF. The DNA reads TGCGCCAGCAGAGAGGGACGGAGCTCCTACGAGCAGTACTTC.